This T cell receptor beta chain appears in the sequencing data of a study of blood T cell repertoires in COVID-19. Study-wide background: Both acute and convalescent COVID-19 samples were obtained from the United States, Italy and Spain. From T cells, B-cell-depleted T cells, or PBMCs came the material, which was cDNA or gDNA.

Germline-derived CDR1 and CDR2 are SGHAT and FQNNGV. The CDR3 is 16 amino acids. After removal of 5 bases from V and 1 base from J, the junction contained 10 bases not matched to a gene. There are a few counts of this clone. Per the authors' pipeline: Reference gene primer amplification gave estimated nucleated cell counts. The protocol was immunoSEQ multiplex PCR, while the TCRdb copy is restricted to in-frame clones and leaves out a portion. D and trimming come from the DNA, and the V and J calls and clone size come from that table. The table includes about 190,000 clones, roughly 84% detected once.

The gene calls are TRBV11-2 and TRBJ1-1; 7 bases fit TRBD1. The receptor was derived from a human donor in a cohort sampled during active COVID-19. Sequenced input: peripheral blood. Here the CDR3 reads CASSTGVWGGNTEAFF. CDR3 bases: TGTGCCAGCAGCACAGGGGTGTGGGGTGGGAACACTGAAGCTTTCTTT.